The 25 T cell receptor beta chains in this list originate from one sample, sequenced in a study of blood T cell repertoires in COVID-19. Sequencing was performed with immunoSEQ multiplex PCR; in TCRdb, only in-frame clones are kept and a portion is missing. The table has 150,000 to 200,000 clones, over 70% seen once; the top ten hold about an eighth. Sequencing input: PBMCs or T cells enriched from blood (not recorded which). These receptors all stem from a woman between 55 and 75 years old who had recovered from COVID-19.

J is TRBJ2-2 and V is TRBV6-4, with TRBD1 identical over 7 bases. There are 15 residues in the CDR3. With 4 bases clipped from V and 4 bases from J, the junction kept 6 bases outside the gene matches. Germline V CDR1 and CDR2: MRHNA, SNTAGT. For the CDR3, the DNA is TGTGCCAGCAGTGCATCGGACAGGTCCACCGGGGAGCTGTTTTTT. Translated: CASSASDRSTGELFF.

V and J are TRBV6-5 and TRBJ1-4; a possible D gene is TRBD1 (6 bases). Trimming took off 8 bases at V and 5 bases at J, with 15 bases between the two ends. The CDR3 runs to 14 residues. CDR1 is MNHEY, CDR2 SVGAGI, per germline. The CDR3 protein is CASGGRTANEKLFF. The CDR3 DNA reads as TGTGCCAGCGGGGGAAGGACAGCAAATGAAAAACTGTTTTTT.

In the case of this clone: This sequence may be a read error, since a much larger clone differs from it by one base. The DNA of the CDR3 is TGTGCCAGCAGCCTCAGCTCTGGGGCCAACGTCCTGACTTTC. It specifies CASSLSSGANVLTF. J is TRBJ2-6 and V is TRBV7-2; D is undetermined. CDR3 length: 14 amino acids. V was shortened by 5 bases and J by 0 bases, with 5 bases between the two germline ends. Germline values: CDR1 SGHTA, CDR2 FQGNSA.

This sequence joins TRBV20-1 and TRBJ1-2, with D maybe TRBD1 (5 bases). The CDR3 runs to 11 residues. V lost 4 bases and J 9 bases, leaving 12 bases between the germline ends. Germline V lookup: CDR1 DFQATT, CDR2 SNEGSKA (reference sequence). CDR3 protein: CSATRQLSYTF. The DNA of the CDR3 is TGCAGTGCTACCCGACAGTTGAGCTACACCTTC.

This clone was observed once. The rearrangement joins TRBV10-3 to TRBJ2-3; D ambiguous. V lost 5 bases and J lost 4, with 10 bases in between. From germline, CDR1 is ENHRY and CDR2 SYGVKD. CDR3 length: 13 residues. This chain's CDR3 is CAISLPLSDTQYF. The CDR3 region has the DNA TGTGCCATCAGTCTCCCCCTCTCAGATACGCAGTATTTT.

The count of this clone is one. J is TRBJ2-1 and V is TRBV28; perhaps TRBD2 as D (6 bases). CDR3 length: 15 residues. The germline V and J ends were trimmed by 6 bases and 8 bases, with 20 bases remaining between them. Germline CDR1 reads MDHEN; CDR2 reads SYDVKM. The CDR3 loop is CASSRGGGGLDEQFF. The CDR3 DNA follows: TGTGCCAGCAGCCGAGGTGGGGGAGGTCTGGATGAGCAGTTCTTC.

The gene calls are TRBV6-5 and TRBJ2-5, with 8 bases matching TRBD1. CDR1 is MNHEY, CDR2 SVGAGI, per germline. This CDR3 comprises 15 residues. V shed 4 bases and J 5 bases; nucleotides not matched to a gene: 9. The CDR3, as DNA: TGTGCCAGCAGTTCGCCAGGGGGCGCCCGGGAGACCCAGTACTTC. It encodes CASSSPGGARETQYF.

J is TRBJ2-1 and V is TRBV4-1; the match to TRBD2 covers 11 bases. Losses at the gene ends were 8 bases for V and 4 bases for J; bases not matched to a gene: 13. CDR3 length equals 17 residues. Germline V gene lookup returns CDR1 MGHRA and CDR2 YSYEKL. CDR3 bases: TGCGCCAGCGAACCCATTCCGACTAGCGGGGCGTACAATGAGCAGTTCTTC. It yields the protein CASEPIPTSGAYNEQFF.

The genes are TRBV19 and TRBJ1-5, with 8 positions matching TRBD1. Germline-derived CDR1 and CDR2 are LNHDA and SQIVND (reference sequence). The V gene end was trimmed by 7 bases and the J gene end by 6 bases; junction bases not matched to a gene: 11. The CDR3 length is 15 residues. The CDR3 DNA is TGTGCCAGTACCGCAGACAGGGGTAAGGGTCAGCCCCAGCATTTT. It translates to CASTADRGKGQPQHF.

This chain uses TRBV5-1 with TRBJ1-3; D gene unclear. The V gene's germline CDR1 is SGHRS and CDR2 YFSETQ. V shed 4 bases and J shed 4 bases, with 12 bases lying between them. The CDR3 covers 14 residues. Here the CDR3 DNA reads TGCGCCAGCAGCCCGGGAATAACAGGAAACACCATATATTTT. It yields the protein CASSPGITGNTIYF.

The CDR3 DNA reads as TGCGCCAGCAGCTTCAGGGGACAGCCCTACGAGCAGTACTTC. It specifies CASSFRGQPYEQYF. The rearrangement links TRBV5-1 to TRBJ2-7, with 7 positions matching TRBD1. V shed 2 bases and J 2 bases; nucleotides not matched to a gene: 4. The CDR3 contains 14 residues. Germline CDR1 is SGHRS and CDR2 is YFSETQ.

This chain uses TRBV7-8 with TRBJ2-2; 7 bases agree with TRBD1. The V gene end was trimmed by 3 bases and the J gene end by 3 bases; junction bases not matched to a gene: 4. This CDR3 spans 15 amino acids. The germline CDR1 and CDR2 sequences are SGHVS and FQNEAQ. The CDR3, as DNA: TGTGCCAGCAGCTTCGGTAGGGGGCACACCGGGGAGCTGTTTTTT. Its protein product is CASSFGRGHTGELFF. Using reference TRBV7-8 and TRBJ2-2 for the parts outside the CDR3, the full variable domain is GAGVSQSPRYKVAKRGQDVALRCDPISGHVSLFWYQQALGQGPEFLTYFQNEAQLDKSGLPSDRFFAERPEGSVSTLKIQRTQQEDSAVYLCASSFGRGHTGELFFGEGSRLTVL.

CDR3 nucleotide sequence: TGTGCCAGCAGTTTATCAGGAACCAGGTTCCATGGCTACACCTTC. It codes for CASSLSGTRFHGYTF. The rearrangement joins TRBV6-2 or TRBV6-3 to TRBJ1-2, with D unresolved. The V gene lost 4 bases and the J gene lost 6 bases, with 18 bases spanning the gap. The CDR3 contains 15 residues. CDR1 is MNHEY, CDR2 SVGEGT, per germline.

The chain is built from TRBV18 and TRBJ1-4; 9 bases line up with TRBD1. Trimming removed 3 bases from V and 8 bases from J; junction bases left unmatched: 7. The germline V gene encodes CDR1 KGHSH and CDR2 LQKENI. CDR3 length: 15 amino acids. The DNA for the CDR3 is TGTGCCAGCTCACCGAGACAGGGGGTAGGAGAAAAACTGTTTTTT. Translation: CASSPRQGVGEKLFF.

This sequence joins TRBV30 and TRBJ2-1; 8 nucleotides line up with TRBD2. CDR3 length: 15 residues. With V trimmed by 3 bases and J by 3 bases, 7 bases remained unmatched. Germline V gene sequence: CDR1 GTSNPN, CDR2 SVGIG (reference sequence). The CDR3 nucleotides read TGTGCCTGGAGCGGAGGCGGGAGGAACTACAATGAGCAGTTCTTC. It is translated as CAWSGGGRNYNEQFF.

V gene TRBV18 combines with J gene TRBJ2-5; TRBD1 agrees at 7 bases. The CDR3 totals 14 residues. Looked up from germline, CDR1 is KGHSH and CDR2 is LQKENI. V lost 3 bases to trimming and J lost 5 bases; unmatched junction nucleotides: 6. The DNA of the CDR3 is TGTGCCAGCTCACCCTCCGGGACAGCGGAGACCCAGTACTTC. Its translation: CASSPSGTAETQYF.

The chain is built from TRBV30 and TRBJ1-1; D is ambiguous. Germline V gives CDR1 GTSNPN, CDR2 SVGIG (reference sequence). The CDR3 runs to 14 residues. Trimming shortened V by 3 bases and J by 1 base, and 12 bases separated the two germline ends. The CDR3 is CAWSPQDWNTEAFF. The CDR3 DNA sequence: TGTGCCTGGAGCCCTCAGGATTGGAACACTGAAGCTTTCTTT.

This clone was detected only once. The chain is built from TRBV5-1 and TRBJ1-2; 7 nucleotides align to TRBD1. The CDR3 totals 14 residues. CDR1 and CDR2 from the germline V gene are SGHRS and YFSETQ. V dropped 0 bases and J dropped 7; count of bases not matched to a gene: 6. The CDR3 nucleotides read TGCGCCAGCAGCTTGGAGGGGGCCTCCCGTGGCTACACCTTC. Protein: CASSLEGASRGYTF.

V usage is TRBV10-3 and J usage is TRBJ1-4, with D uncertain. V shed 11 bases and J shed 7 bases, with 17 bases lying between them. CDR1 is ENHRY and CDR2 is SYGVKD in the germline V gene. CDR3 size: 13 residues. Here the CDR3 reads CASSGQHGEKLFF. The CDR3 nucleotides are TGTGCCTCCTCGGGTCAGCACGGTGAAAAACTGTTTTTT.

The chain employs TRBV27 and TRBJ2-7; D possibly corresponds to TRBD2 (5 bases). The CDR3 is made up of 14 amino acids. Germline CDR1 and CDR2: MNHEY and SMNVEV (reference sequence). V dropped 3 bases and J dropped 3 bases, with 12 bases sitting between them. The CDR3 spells CASSFLAGNYEQYF. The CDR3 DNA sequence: TGTGCCAGCAGTTTCTTAGCCGGGAACTACGAGCAGTACTTC.

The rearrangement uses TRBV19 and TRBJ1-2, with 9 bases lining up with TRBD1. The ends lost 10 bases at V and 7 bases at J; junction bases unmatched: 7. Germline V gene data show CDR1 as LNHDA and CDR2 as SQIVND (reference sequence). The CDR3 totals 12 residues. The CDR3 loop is CATRDRVGGYTF. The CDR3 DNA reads TGTGCCACCAGGGACAGGGTGGGTGGCTACACCTTC.

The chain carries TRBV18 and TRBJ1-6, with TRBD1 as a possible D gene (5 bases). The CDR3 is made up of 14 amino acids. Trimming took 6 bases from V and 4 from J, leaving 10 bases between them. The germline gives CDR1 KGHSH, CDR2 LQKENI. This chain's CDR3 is CASSLDSYNSPLHF. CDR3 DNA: TGTGCCAGCTCCCTCGACAGTTATAATTCACCCCTCCACTTT.

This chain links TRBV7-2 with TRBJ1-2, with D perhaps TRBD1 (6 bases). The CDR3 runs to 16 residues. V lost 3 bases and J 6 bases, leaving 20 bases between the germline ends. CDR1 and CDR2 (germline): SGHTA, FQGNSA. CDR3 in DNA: TGTGCCAGCAGCTTGAGCTCAGGACAGACGACCCATGGCTACACCTTC. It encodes CASSLSSGQTTHGYTF.

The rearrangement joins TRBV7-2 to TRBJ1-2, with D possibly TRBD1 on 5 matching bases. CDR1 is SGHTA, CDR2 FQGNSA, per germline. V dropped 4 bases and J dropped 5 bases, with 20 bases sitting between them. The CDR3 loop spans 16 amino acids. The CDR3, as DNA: TGTGCCAGCAGCTCGACAGTGGGCACACGGGCATATGGCTACACCTTC. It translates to CASSSTVGTRAYGYTF.

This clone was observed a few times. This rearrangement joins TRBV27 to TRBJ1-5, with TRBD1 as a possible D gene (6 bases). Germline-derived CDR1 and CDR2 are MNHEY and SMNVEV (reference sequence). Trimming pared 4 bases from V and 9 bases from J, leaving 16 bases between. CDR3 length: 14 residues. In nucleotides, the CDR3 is TGTGCCAGCAGTTACACAGGGTTCCCGGGGCCCCAGCATTTT. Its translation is CASSYTGFPGPQHF.